This is a list of T cell receptor beta chains from one sample in a study of blood T cell repertoires in COVID-19. The data were produced by immunoSEQ multiplex PCR, yet TCRdb's version contains in-frame clones alone and is incomplete. The sample shows around 250,000 clones, 80% to 90% of them seen only once. Sequences were obtained from peripheral blood. These receptors were collected from a man aged 25 to 45 who had recovered from COVID-19. Each CDR3 is given with its conserved first and last residue. A D gene is named only where the DNA matches it firmly. Some rows have no size entry. The others give once, few or many, or a class for an expanded clone.

V gene	CDR3 length	clone size	D gene	J gene	CDR3 protein	CDR3 DNA
TRBV5-1	13	NA	TRBD1	TRBJ1-2	CASSPDRVYGYTF	TGCGCCAGCAGCCCCGACAGGGTGTATGGCTACACCTTC
TRBV4-2	13	NA	NA	TRBJ1-1	CASSPEGDTEAFF	TGTGCCAGCAGCCCCGAGGGTGACACTGAAGCTTTCTTT
TRBV27	15	medium-sized	TRBD2	TRBJ2-7	CASSPNSGTTYEQYF	TGTGCCAGCAGCCCAAATAGCGGGACGACCTACGAGCAGTACTTC
TRBV2	19	NA	TRBD1	TRBJ2-2	CASSSGQGLLYLNTGELFF	TGTGCCAGCAGTTCGGGACAGGGGCTCCTATACCTTAACACCGGGGAGCTGTTTTTT
TRBV7-6	18	NA	TRBD2	TRBJ2-1	CASSLDLPLAGGVNEQFF	TGTGCCAGCAGCTTAGACCTTCCTCTAGCGGGGGGGGTCAATGAGCAGTTCTTC
TRBV5-1	15	NA	NA	TRBJ1-1	CASSLRGASKTEAFF	TGCGCCAGCAGCTTACGGGGGGCGTCAAAAACTGAAGCTTTCTTT
TRBV10-3	13	NA	NA	TRBJ2-7	CAISEIQGYEQYF	TGTGCCATCAGTGAGATACAGGGATACGAGCAGTACTTC
TRBV24-1	16	few	NA	TRBJ1-3	CAASSTWESSGNTIYF	TGTGCCGCATCCTCGACCTGGGAGAGCTCTGGAAACACCATATATTTT
TRBV28	17	NA	NA	TRBJ1-3	CASSLDVSGASGNTIYF	TGTGCCAGCAGTTTAGATGTTTCAGGGGCTTCTGGAAACACCATATATTTT
TRBV5-1	15	once	NA	TRBJ2-7	CASSLDRARSYEQYF	TGCGCCAGCAGCTTGGACAGGGCCAGGAGCTACGAGCAGTACTTC
TRBV6-6	14	NA	NA	TRBJ2-1	CASSSLRQLNEQFF	TGTGCCAGCAGTTCGTTAAGACAGCTTAATGAGCAGTTCTTC
TRBV27	13	NA	TRBD1	TRBJ2-5	CASRGQSQETQYF	TGTGCCAGTCGGGGACAGTCCCAAGAGACCCAGTACTTC
TRBV6-5	14	NA	TRBD1	TRBJ2-3	CASRGTGGTDTQYF	TGTGCCAGCAGGGGGACAGGGGGTACAGATACGCAGTATTTT
TRBV13	16	NA	TRBD2	TRBJ2-1	CASSVPGLAGDNEQFF	TGTGCCAGCAGCGTCCCCGGACTAGCGGGTGACAATGAGCAGTTCTTC
TRBV20-1	14	few	TRBD2	TRBJ2-5	CSASRRGAGETQYF	TGCAGTGCTAGTCGGCGGGGGGCCGGTGAGACCCAGTACTTC
TRBV5-6	16	NA	NA	TRBJ2-4	CASSGTWGGGKNIQYF	TGTGCCAGCAGCGGTACGTGGGGAGGTGGCAAAAACATTCAGTACTTC
TRBV6-5	15	NA	NA	TRBJ1-5	CATRQEGTPNQPQHF	TGTGCCACAAGACAAGAGGGCACGCCCAATCAGCCCCAGCATTTT
TRBV15	15	NA	TRBD2	TRBJ2-7	CATSWEGQGRYEQYF	TGTGCCACCAGCTGGGAGGGGCAGGGACGCTACGAGCAGTACTTC
TRBV19	13	NA	NA	TRBJ1-2	CASSPRLTYGYTF	TGTGCCAGTAGTCCGCGGCTTACTTATGGCTACACCTTC
TRBV11-2	11	NA	NA	TRBJ2-5	CASSSGWAQYF	TGTGCCAGCAGCTCCGGGTGGGCCCAGTACTTC
TRBV30	13	once	NA	TRBJ1-3	CAWSVRSGNTIYF	TGTGCCTGGAGTGTGCGGTCTGGAAACACCATATATTTT
TRBV7-2	13	NA	NA	TRBJ2-7	CASSLSADYEQYF	TGTGCCAGCAGCTTATCGGCGGATTACGAGCAGTACTTC
TRBV11-2	17	NA	NA	TRBJ2-7	CASSQIMGPQLSYEQYF	TGTGCCAGCAGCCAAATAATGGGGCCCCAACTCTCCTACGAGCAGTACTTC
TRBV27	13	NA	NA	TRBJ1-2	CASSLQRNYGYTF	TGTGCCAGCAGCCTTCAGCGGAACTATGGCTACACCTTC
TRBV6-5	12	NA	NA	TRBJ1-2	CASNLDRHSYTF	TGTGCCAGCAATTTAGACAGGCACTCCTACACCTTC
TRBV4-2	15	NA	NA	TRBJ2-3	CASSLRRRVTDTQYF	TGTGCCAGCAGCCTTCGGAGGCGGGTGACAGATACGCAGTATTTT
TRBV25-1	16	NA	NA	TRBJ1-5	CASSGGGNIGNQPQHF	TGTGCCAGCAGTGGAGGAGGGAATATTGGGAATCAGCCCCAGCATTTT
TRBV12-5	18	NA	NA	TRBJ2-2	CASAPGRPGDMFTGELFF	TGTGCTAGTGCCCCCGGCCGACCAGGGGATATGTTCACCGGGGAGCTGTTTTTT
TRBV15	13	NA	NA	TRBJ1-2	CATSIQGGYGYTF	TGTGCCACCAGCATTCAGGGTGGGTATGGCTACACCTTC
TRBV29-1	12	NA	TRBD2	TRBJ2-7	CSVDAGAYEQYF	TGCAGCGTCGACGCGGGGGCCTACGAGCAGTACTTC
TRBV9	15	NA	NA	TRBJ1-2	CASSPPWGGPYGYTF	TGTGCCAGCAGCCCGCCTTGGGGGGGCCCATATGGCTACACCTTC
TRBV4-1	13	NA	TRBD1	TRBJ1-2	CASSLKTGDGYTF	TGCGCCAGCAGCCTAAAGACAGGGGATGGCTACACCTTC
TRBV11-2	16	NA	TRBD2	TRBJ2-3	CASSLAVAGGGDTQYF	TGTGCCAGCAGCTTAGCGGTAGCGGGGGGAGGGGATACGCAGTATTTT
TRBV29-1	14	NA	TRBD1	TRBJ2-7	CSVGGTGWTYEQYF	TGCAGCGTTGGGGGGACAGGGTGGACCTACGAGCAGTACTTC
TRBV7-6	15	NA	NA	TRBJ2-7	CASSLANGADYEQYF	TGTGCCAGCAGCTTAGCGAATGGGGCAGACTACGAGCAGTACTTC
TRBV28	13	many	NA	TRBJ1-2	CASSWGGGVSYTF	TGTGCCAGCAGTTGGGGAGGCGGGGTCTCCTACACCTTC
TRBV24-1	15	once	NA	TRBJ1-2	CATNRREVKNYGYTF	TGTGCCACCAATCGCAGGGAGGTAAAGAACTATGGCTACACCTTC
TRBV5-4	15	once	NA	TRBJ2-7	CASSLSHRPAYEQYF	TGTGCCAGCAGCTTGTCGCACAGGCCGGCATACGAGCAGTACTTC
TRBV5-1	12	NA	NA	TRBJ1-1	CASSLPGTEAFF	TGCGCCAGCAGCTTACCGGGGACTGAAGCTTTCTTT
TRBV27	15	NA	NA	TRBJ2-7	CASRSDYTNSYEQYF	TGTGCCTCTCGATCTGATTACACCAACTCCTACGAGCAGTACTTC
TRBV7-8	15	NA	NA	TRBJ1-6	CASSPRGTYNSPLHF	TGTGCCAGCAGCCCACGTGGTACTTATAATTCACCCCTCCACTTT
TRBV6-4	17	NA	TRBD2	TRBJ2-3	CASSDKASGGLTDTQYF	TGTGCCAGCAGTGACAAGGCTAGCGGGGGACTCACAGATACGCAGTATTTT
TRBV24-1	17	NA	TRBD2	TRBJ2-2	CATSDWGTSGDTGELFF	TGTGCCACCAGTGATTGGGGGACTAGCGGGGACACCGGGGAGCTGTTTTTT
TRBV19	16	NA	TRBD1	TRBJ1-2	CASSRGQRASDYGYTF	TGTGCCAGTAGTAGGGGACAGAGAGCTTCTGACTATGGCTACACCTTC
TRBV11-3	15	once	NA	TRBJ2-3	CASSLGPASTDTQYF	TGTGCCAGCAGCTTGGGCCCAGCTAGCACAGATACGCAGTATTTT
TRBV19	15	NA	NA	TRBJ1-6	CASSSLGSYNSPLHF	TGTGCCAGTAGTTCACTCGGGTCCTATAATTCACCCCTCCACTTT
TRBV10-1	16	NA	NA	TRBJ2-6	CASSERVGAGANVLTF	TGCGCCAGCAGTGAAAGAGTCGGGGCTGGGGCCAACGTCCTGACTTTC
TRBV6-6	17	NA	TRBD2	TRBJ2-2	CASSPNPTSGTTGELFF	TGTGCCAGCAGTCCTAACCCCACTAGCGGGACGACCGGGGAGCTGTTTTTT
TRBV11-2	15	NA	TRBD1	TRBJ1-5	CASSSEPGTGQPQHF	TGTGCCAGCAGCTCAGAGCCAGGGACAGGACAGCCCCAGCATTTT
TRBV24-1	16	NA	NA	TRBJ2-2	CATAQGTGLNIGELFF	TGTGCCACCGCTCAGGGCACAGGGCTTAATATCGGGGAGCTGTTTTTT
TRBV7-9	13	NA	NA	TRBJ1-1	CASSLGANTEAFF	TGTGCCAGCAGCTTAGGGGCAAACACTGAAGCTTTCTTT
TRBV28	13	NA	TRBD1	TRBJ2-7	CASKDRVVHEQYF	TGTGCCAGCAAAGACAGGGTAGTCCACGAGCAGTACTTC
TRBV7-8	16	NA	TRBD1	TRBJ2-2	CASSLLGQANTGELFF	TGTGCCAGCAGCTTATTGGGACAGGCGAACACCGGGGAGCTGTTTTTT